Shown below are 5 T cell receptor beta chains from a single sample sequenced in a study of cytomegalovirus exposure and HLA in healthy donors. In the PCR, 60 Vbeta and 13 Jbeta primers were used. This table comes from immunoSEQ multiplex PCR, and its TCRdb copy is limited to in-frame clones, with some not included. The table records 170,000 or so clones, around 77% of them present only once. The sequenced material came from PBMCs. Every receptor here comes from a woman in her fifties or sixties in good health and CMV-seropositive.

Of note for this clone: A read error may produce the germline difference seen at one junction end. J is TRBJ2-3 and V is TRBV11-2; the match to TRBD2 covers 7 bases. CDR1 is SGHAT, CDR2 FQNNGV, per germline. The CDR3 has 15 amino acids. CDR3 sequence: CASSVDGGWGDTQYF. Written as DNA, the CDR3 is TGTGCCAGCAGCGTAGACGGGGGGTGGGGGGATACGCAGTATTTT. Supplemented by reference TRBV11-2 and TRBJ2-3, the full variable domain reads EAGVAQSPRYKIIEKRQSVAFWCNPISGHATLYWYQQILGQGPKLLIQFQNNGVVDDSQLPKDRFSAERLKGVDSTLKIQPAKLEDSAVYLCASSVDGGWGDTQYFGPGTRLTVL.

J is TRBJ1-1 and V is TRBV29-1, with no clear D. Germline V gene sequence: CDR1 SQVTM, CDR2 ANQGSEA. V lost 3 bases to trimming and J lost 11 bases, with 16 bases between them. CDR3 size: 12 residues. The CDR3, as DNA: TGCAGCGTTGATTCTTTAAATCCGGGGGCTTTCTTT. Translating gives CSVDSLNPGAFF.

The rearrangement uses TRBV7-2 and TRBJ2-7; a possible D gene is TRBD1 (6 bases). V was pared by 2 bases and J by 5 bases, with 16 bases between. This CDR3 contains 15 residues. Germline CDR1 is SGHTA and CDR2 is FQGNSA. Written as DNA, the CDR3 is TGTGCCAGCAGCTTAACGGCTGTGACAGGAGACGAGCAGTACTTC. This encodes CASSLTAVTGDEQYF.

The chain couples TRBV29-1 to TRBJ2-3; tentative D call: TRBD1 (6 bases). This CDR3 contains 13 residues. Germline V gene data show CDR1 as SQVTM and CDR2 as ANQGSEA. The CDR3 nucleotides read TGCAGTCTCAGGGGCTCAACCACAGATACGCAGTATTTT. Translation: CSLRGSTTDTQYF.

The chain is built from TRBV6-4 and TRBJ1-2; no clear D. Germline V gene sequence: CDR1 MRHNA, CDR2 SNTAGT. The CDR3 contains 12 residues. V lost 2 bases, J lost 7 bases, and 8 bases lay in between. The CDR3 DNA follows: TGTGCCAGCAGTGACCCGGGGATTGGCTACACCTTC. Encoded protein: CASSDPGIGYTF.